Detailed here is one TCR beta chain. The study drew participants aged about 18 to 89 years from 20 to 30 US areas. Cohorts were determined from participant-reported clinical history. V was pared by 3 bases and J by 4 bases, with 2 bases of the junction left unmatched. Germline CDR1 SGHRS, CDR2 YFSETQ. The CDR3 has 13 amino acids. The sample belongs to a study of blood T cell repertoires in COVID-19. Across the study: Samples taken during acute and convalescent COVID-19 were collected in the United States, Italy and Spain.

Here immunoSEQ multiplex PCR was the method, and the copy in TCRdb shows in-frame clones only, minus some. Among about 230,000 clones listed, roughly 80% were seen once. The receptor was derived from a man between 60 and 75 years old who had recovered from COVID-19. V gene TRBV5-1 combines with J gene TRBJ2-3; 7 positions agree with TRBD1. Sequencing was done on a sample of PBMCs or T cells enriched from blood (not recorded which). The CDR3, as DNA: TGCGCCAGCAGCTCAGGGGGACCAGATACGCAGTATTTT. Protein product: CASSSGGPDTQYF.